The clone carrying this TCR beta chain has at least ten counts. Its antigen is still unknown. The data belong to a study of CD8 T cells in ankylosing spondylitis. Study results and caveats: A TCR beta motif of under 10 highly homologous variants appeared characteristic of ankylosing spondylitis blood. It was reported that disease-linked clones were significantly enriched in matched ankylosing spondylitis synovial fluid.

CDR1 MNHEY and CDR2 SVGEGT come from the germline V gene. CDR3 length equals 12 residues. V was pared by 6 bases and J by 9 bases, with 5 bases of the junction left unmatched. Researchers built TCR beta libraries using quantitative 5'-RACE with molecular barcodes. TCRdb reprocessed the 5' RACE reads via MiXCR and lists one record per CDR3 protein. The sample includes roughly 440,000 distinct CDR3 sequences, over 15% of them seen just once. This rearrangement joins TRBV6-2 or TRBV6-3 to TRBJ2-1, with 7 positions matching TRBD2. The clonotype was recovered from a male donor with ankylosing spondylitis. Sequenced sample: blood, either unsorted or a sorted T cell fraction (not recorded which). DNA of the CDR3: TGTGCCAGCAGCCGACTAGCTTCTGAGCAGTTCTTC. This gives the protein CASSRLASEQFF.